The clone carrying this T cell receptor beta chain occurred a few times. The antigen is not known. TCRdb called the 5' RACE reads again in MiXCR, with one record for every CDR3 protein. Of 230,000 or so distinct CDR3 sequences in the sample, 20% to 30% were seen once. The germline V gene encodes CDR1 DFQATT and CDR2 SNEGSKA (reference sequence). The CDR3 contains 15 residues. Trimming cost V 0 bases and J 0 bases, with 12 bases left between them. The sample comes from a study of CD8 T cells in ankylosing spondylitis. Study-wide points: As reported, disease-linked clones showed significant enrichment in matched ankylosing spondylitis synovial fluid.

The chain carries TRBV20-1 and TRBJ2-7; D possibly uses TRBD1 or TRBD2 (5 bases each). The TCR sequence derives from a male donor with ankylosing spondylitis or in good health (not recorded which). Sequencing was carried out using blood, either unsorted or a sorted T cell fraction (not recorded which). CDR3 sequence reads: CSARDVRDLSYEQYF. In DNA, the CDR3 is TGCAGTGCTAGAGATGTCCGGGACCTCTCCTACGAGCAGTACTTC.